This is a list of T cell receptor beta chains from one sample in a study of control samples from healthy donors and cancer patients. Produced via immunoSEQ multiplex PCR; TCRdb's table is partial and in-frame only. The table records around 110,000 clones, 85% to 90% of them present only once. Source material: PBMCs. These TCRs come from a woman aged 45-60 years with colorectal cancer. Each CDR3 is given with its conserved first and last residue. The D gene is left open where the match is weak. For some rows the clone size is stated as once, few or many, or as a class when expanded; others skip it.

j_call: TRBJ2-5; d_call: NA; v_call: TRBV12-5; clone_size: NA; cdr3_aa: CASGLARLEPGETQYF; cdr3_nt: TGTGCTAGTGGTTTGGCGCGCCTGGAGCCGGGAGAGACCCAGTACTTC
j_call: TRBJ1-2; d_call: NA; v_call: TRBV5-6; clone_size: NA; cdr3_aa: CASSSQGHYGYTF; cdr3_nt: TGTGCCAGCAGCTCTCAGGGGCACTATGGCTACACCTTC
j_call: TRBJ1-5; d_call: TRBD1; v_call: TRBV3-1/TRBV3-2; clone_size: NA; cdr3_aa: CASSRYRGQPQHF; cdr3_nt: TGTGCCAGCAGCCGATACAGGGGACAGCCCCAGCATTTT
j_call: TRBJ2-5; d_call: TRBD2; v_call: TRBV20-1; clone_size: NA; cdr3_aa: CSASWGGNARETQYF; cdr3_nt: TGCAGTGCTAGTTGGGGGGGAAACGCACGAGAGACCCAGTACTTC
j_call: TRBJ1-1; d_call: NA; v_call: TRBV3-1/TRBV3-2; clone_size: NA; cdr3_aa: CASSHTQGEAFF; cdr3_nt: TGTGCCAGCAGCCACACCCAGGGTGAAGCTTTCTTT
j_call: TRBJ2-3; d_call: TRBD1; v_call: TRBV13; clone_size: NA; cdr3_aa: CASSIDRGPDTQYF; cdr3_nt: TGTGCCAGCAGCATAGACAGGGGGCCTGATACGCAGTATTTT
j_call: TRBJ1-4; d_call: NA; v_call: TRBV2; clone_size: NA; cdr3_aa: CASSDIRAGEKLFF; cdr3_nt: TGTGCCAGCAGTGATATCAGGGCCGGTGAAAAACTGTTTTTT
j_call: TRBJ1-3; d_call: TRBD1; v_call: TRBV5-5; clone_size: NA; cdr3_aa: CASSTDREPGNTIYF; cdr3_nt: TGTGCCAGCAGCACCGACAGGGAACCTGGAAACACCATATATTTT
j_call: TRBJ2-1; d_call: TRBD2; v_call: TRBV6-1; clone_size: NA; cdr3_aa: CASSGAGFYNEQFF; cdr3_nt: TGTGCCAGCAGTGGAGCGGGATTCTACAATGAGCAGTTCTTC
j_call: TRBJ2-5; d_call: TRBD2; v_call: TRBV4-2; clone_size: NA; cdr3_aa: CASSQGIRLAGQETQYF; cdr3_nt: TGTGCCAGCAGCCAAGGCATCCGACTAGCGGGCCAAGAGACCCAGTACTTC
j_call: TRBJ1-2; d_call: NA; v_call: TRBV2; clone_size: NA; cdr3_aa: CASNFVIQGGGYTF; cdr3_nt: TGTGCCAGCAATTTTGTTATACAGGGAGGCGGCTACACCTTC
j_call: TRBJ2-1; d_call: TRBD2; v_call: TRBV10-3; clone_size: NA; cdr3_aa: CAILAGGRNNEQFF; cdr3_nt: TGTGCCATCCTAGCGGGAGGCCGGAACAATGAGCAGTTCTTC
j_call: TRBJ2-3; d_call: NA; v_call: TRBV5-1; clone_size: NA; cdr3_aa: CASSLARRRSTDTQYF; cdr3_nt: TGCGCCAGCAGCTTGGCGAGGAGGAGGAGCACAGATACGCAGTATTTT
j_call: TRBJ2-2; d_call: NA; v_call: TRBV9; clone_size: NA; cdr3_aa: CASSVADTGELFF; cdr3_nt: TGTGCCAGCAGCGTAGCAGATACCGGGGAGCTGTTTTTT
j_call: TRBJ2-7; d_call: NA; v_call: TRBV9; clone_size: few; cdr3_aa: CASSVTPDGEQYF; cdr3_nt: TGTGCCAGCAGCGTAACTCCGGACGGGGAGCAGTACTTC
j_call: TRBJ1-6; d_call: NA; v_call: TRBV19; clone_size: few; cdr3_aa: CASSIRDANSPLHF; cdr3_nt: TGTGCCAGTAGTATTCGGGACGCAAATTCACCCCTCCACTTT
j_call: TRBJ1-6; d_call: NA; v_call: TRBV6-2/TRBV6-3; clone_size: once; cdr3_aa: CASSYTGTPLHF; cdr3_nt: TGTGCCAGCAGTTACACGGGGACACCCCTCCACTTT
j_call: TRBJ2-7; d_call: NA; v_call: TRBV10-3; clone_size: NA; cdr3_aa: CAISVGRVDEQYF; cdr3_nt: TGTGCCATCAGTGTCGGTAGGGTGGACGAGCAGTACTTC
j_call: TRBJ2-2; d_call: NA; v_call: TRBV19; clone_size: NA; cdr3_aa: CASNGDGSITGELFF; cdr3_nt: TGTGCCAGTAACGGGGACGGATCTATCACCGGGGAGCTGTTTTTT
j_call: TRBJ1-5; d_call: NA; v_call: TRBV7-8; clone_size: NA; cdr3_aa: CASSLGTLEVQPQHF; cdr3_nt: TGTGCCAGCAGCTTGGGGACACTTGAGGTTCAGCCCCAGCATTTT
j_call: TRBJ2-7; d_call: TRBD1; v_call: TRBV28; clone_size: NA; cdr3_aa: CASSLFSGTGEYEQYF; cdr3_nt: TGTGCCAGCAGTCTGTTCTCCGGGACAGGGGAATACGAGCAGTACTTC
j_call: TRBJ2-4; d_call: NA; v_call: TRBV3-1/TRBV3-2; clone_size: NA; cdr3_aa: CASSQGDGYYKNIQYF; cdr3_nt: TGTGCCAGCAGCCAAGGAGACGGCTACTACAAAAACATTCAGTACTTC
j_call: TRBJ1-2; d_call: NA; v_call: TRBV5-5; clone_size: NA; cdr3_aa: CASSLTTGTGGYTF; cdr3_nt: TGTGCCAGCAGCTTGACGACAGGAACGGGTGGCTACACCTTC
j_call: TRBJ2-2; d_call: NA; v_call: TRBV21-1; clone_size: once; cdr3_aa: CASSRKRVQGDTTGELFF; cdr3_nt: TGTGCCAGCAGCCGGAAGAGGGTACAGGGCGATACTACCGGGGAGCTGTTTTTT
j_call: TRBJ2-3; d_call: NA; v_call: TRBV7-8; clone_size: NA; cdr3_aa: CASSPSRFTDTQYF; cdr3_nt: TGTGCCAGCAGCCCCAGTCGATTCACAGATACGCAGTATTTT
j_call: TRBJ2-1; d_call: NA; v_call: TRBV12-3/TRBV12-4; clone_size: NA; cdr3_aa: CASSIRDGPGFF; cdr3_nt: TGTGCCAGCAGTATCCGGGACGGCCCCGGGTTCTTC
j_call: TRBJ2-1; d_call: NA; v_call: TRBV6-5; clone_size: NA; cdr3_aa: CASMPSGTNYNEQFF; cdr3_nt: TGTGCCAGCATGCCCTCTGGGACAAACTACAATGAGCAGTTCTTC
j_call: TRBJ1-1; d_call: NA; v_call: TRBV5-1; clone_size: NA; cdr3_aa: CASSLPGNTEAFF; cdr3_nt: TGCGCCAGCAGCTTGCCGGGGAACACTGAAGCTTTCTTT
j_call: TRBJ1-5; d_call: NA; v_call: TRBV7-8; clone_size: NA; cdr3_aa: CASSSGSLGPQHF; cdr3_nt: TGTGCCAGCAGCTCGGGATCTTTAGGCCCCCAGCATTTT
j_call: TRBJ1-5; d_call: NA; v_call: TRBV6-5; clone_size: NA; cdr3_aa: CASSLNYNQPQHF; cdr3_nt: TGTGCCAGCAGCCTAAATTACAATCAGCCCCAGCATTTT
j_call: TRBJ2-7; d_call: TRBD2; v_call: TRBV27; clone_size: NA; cdr3_aa: CASSLSGGRPEQYF; cdr3_nt: TGTGCCAGCAGTTTATCGGGCGGGAGGCCCGAGCAGTACTTC
j_call: TRBJ2-1; d_call: TRBD2; v_call: TRBV5-1; clone_size: NA; cdr3_aa: CASSLEGLAGDNEQFF; cdr3_nt: TGCGCCAGCAGCTTGGAGGGACTAGCGGGAGACAATGAGCAGTTCTTC
j_call: TRBJ2-3; d_call: NA; v_call: TRBV10-1; clone_size: NA; cdr3_aa: CASRDTDTQYF; cdr3_nt: TGCGCCAGCAGGGACACAGATACGCAGTATTTT
j_call: TRBJ1-1; d_call: NA; v_call: TRBV6-6; clone_size: NA; cdr3_aa: CASRKTVNTEAFF; cdr3_nt: TGTGCCAGCCGAAAAACCGTGAACACTGAAGCTTTCTTT
j_call: TRBJ2-5; d_call: NA; v_call: TRBV5-6; clone_size: NA; cdr3_aa: CASSSARGTISETQYF; cdr3_nt: TGTGCCAGCAGCTCGGCCCGGGGGACGATTTCGGAGACCCAGTACTTC
j_call: TRBJ1-1; d_call: TRBD1; v_call: TRBV19; clone_size: NA; cdr3_aa: CASTIGQGRVTEAFF; cdr3_nt: TGTGCCAGTACCATAGGACAGGGCCGAGTCACTGAAGCTTTCTTT
j_call: TRBJ2-1; d_call: NA; v_call: TRBV12-3/TRBV12-4; clone_size: NA; cdr3_aa: CASRVSEWDEQFF; cdr3_nt: TGTGCCAGCAGGGTCTCAGAATGGGATGAGCAGTTCTTC
j_call: TRBJ2-2; d_call: NA; v_call: TRBV6-5; clone_size: NA; cdr3_aa: CASRSRTGELFF; cdr3_nt: TGTGCCAGCAGGTCGAGAACCGGGGAGCTGTTTTTT
j_call: TRBJ2-3; d_call: NA; v_call: TRBV7-2; clone_size: NA; cdr3_aa: CASSFGGSADTQYF; cdr3_nt: TGTGCCAGCAGCTTCGGAGGGAGCGCAGATACGCAGTATTTT
j_call: TRBJ1-1; d_call: NA; v_call: TRBV19; clone_size: NA; cdr3_aa: CASYRNTEAFF; cdr3_nt: TGTGCCAGTTACAGAAACACTGAAGCTTTCTTT
j_call: TRBJ1-1; d_call: TRBD1; v_call: TRBV2; clone_size: once; cdr3_aa: CASVGDRGQVAFF; cdr3_nt: TGTGCCAGTGTGGGGGACAGGGGACAGGTAGCTTTCTTT
j_call: TRBJ2-5; d_call: NA; v_call: TRBV2; clone_size: NA; cdr3_aa: CASSEDWQETQYF; cdr3_nt: TGTGCCAGCAGTGAGGACTGGCAAGAGACCCAGTACTTC
j_call: TRBJ2-1; d_call: NA; v_call: TRBV9; clone_size: few; cdr3_aa: CASSEDSSFYNEQFF; cdr3_nt: TGTGCCAGCAGTGAGGACAGCTCCTTCTACAATGAGCAGTTCTTC
j_call: TRBJ1-1; d_call: NA; v_call: TRBV11-2; clone_size: NA; cdr3_aa: CASSLEVLWNTEAFF; cdr3_nt: TGTGCCAGCAGCTTAGAGGTCCTTTGGAACACTGAAGCTTTCTTT
j_call: TRBJ1-6; d_call: NA; v_call: TRBV30; clone_size: NA; cdr3_aa: CAWSVGRRDNSPLHF; cdr3_nt: TGTGCCTGGAGTGTAGGTCGCAGGGATAATTCACCCCTCCACTTT
j_call: TRBJ2-3; d_call: TRBD2; v_call: TRBV5-1; clone_size: NA; cdr3_aa: CASSFETSGSSSTDTQYF; cdr3_nt: TGCGCCAGCAGCTTTGAGACTAGCGGAAGTTCTAGCACAGATACGCAGTATTTT